This T cell receptor beta chain was captured by sequencing in a study of OX40 agonist ivuxolimab in advanced cancers. As for the study in general: The patients got ivuxolimab, which is an agonistic anti-OX40 (CD134) antibody.

Overall study results and limits: Partial responders treated at 0.1-3.0 mg/kg exhibited clonal expansion among the lowest measured. In the expanded peripheral T cells, antigen specificity was never determined.

Comments on this clone: As yet, its antigen is unknown.

The repertoire was sequenced with immunoSEQ multiplex PCR; TCRdb's copy has only in-frame clones and lacks some. The sample lists tens of thousands of clones; 75% to 90% were seen once. With 4 bases removed from V and 8 bases from J, the gap between germline ends came to 10 bases. Germline V gene lookup returns CDR1 SGHTA and CDR2 FQGNSA. CDR3 size: 12 residues. The timepoints at which blood was sampled were baseline, cycle 4 day 1, and cycle 7 day 1. The sample here was CD4+ or CD8+ T cells sorted from blood, taken in a trial of the OX40 agonist ivuxolimab. This TCR came from an adult with an advanced solid tumor such as melanoma, head and neck, liver or kidney cancer. V gene TRBV7-2 combines with J gene TRBJ2-3; D might be TRBD1 (5 bases). CDR3 in amino acids: CASSSSRATQYF. The CDR3 DNA follows: TGTGCCAGCAGCTCGTCCAGGGCTACGCAGTATTTT.